Presented here are 10 T cell receptor beta chains from one specimen sequenced in a study of T cell changes during pregnancy in multiple sclerosis. Profiled with immunoSEQ multiplex PCR; TCRdb holds only in-frame clones, not every one. The profile shows about 61,000 clones, approximately 90% of them singletons. Specimen: peripheral blood, collected in the first trimester of pregnancy. Receptors originate from a female donor in good health, enrolled as a control in a pregnancy study.

The chain employs TRBV4-3 and TRBJ1-1; D uncertain. From germline, CDR1 is LGHNA and CDR2 YSLEER. The CDR3 is 14 residues long. V was clipped by 1 base and J by 1 base, with 7 bases between them. Written as DNA, the CDR3 is TGCGCCAGCAGCCAAGGGGCAGAGAACACTGAAGCTTTCTTT. Protein sequence: CASSQGAENTEAFF.

CDR3 bases: TGCGCCAGCAGCCCGGGGACACCTTGGAGCGGCTACACCTTC. As protein: CASSPGTPWSGYTF. The chain carries TRBV4-3 and TRBJ1-2; the D gene is possibly TRBD1 (6 bases). Germline V lookup: CDR1 LGHNA, CDR2 YSLEER. There are 14 residues in the CDR3. V lost 4 bases and J 8 bases, leaving 17 bases between the germline ends.

The chain recombines TRBV5-1 with TRBJ1-2, with 12 positions matching TRBD1. The CDR3 totals 15 residues. The germline V gene encodes CDR1 SGHRS and CDR2 YFSETQ. The ends lost 4 bases at V and 4 bases at J; junction bases unmatched: 5. The CDR3 bases are TGCGCCAGCAGCGAGGGACAGGGGGCCGGCTATGGCTACACCTTC. Protein sequence: CASSEGQGAGYGYTF.

CDR3 residues: CASIDRGGNTIYF. The CDR3 DNA follows: TGTGCCAGCATTGATCGGGGAGGAAACACCATATATTTT. V usage is TRBV6-5 and J usage is TRBJ1-3; D unresolved. The CDR3 runs to 13 residues. Germline assignment: CDR1 MNHEY and CDR2 SVGAGI. Trimming took off 7 bases at V and 4 bases at J, with 11 bases between the two ends.

The chain is built from TRBV27 and TRBJ2-1, with D tentatively TRBD1 (7 bases). The CDR3 has 18 amino acids. Germline CDR1 and CDR2: MNHEY and SMNVEV (reference sequence). V was pared by 3 bases and J by 4 bases, with 22 bases between. The CDR3 region is CASSLRGGGTATYNEQFF. The CDR3 DNA follows: TGTGCCAGCAGTTTGCGCGGAGGAGGGACAGCAACATACAATGAGCAGTTCTTC.

The chain recombines TRBV6-1 with TRBJ1-5; 8 bases match TRBD1. This CDR3 has 14 residues. In germline, CDR1 is MNHNS, CDR2 SASEGT. V dropped 6 bases and J dropped 16; count of bases not matched to a gene: 17. Written as DNA, the CDR3 is TGTGCCAGCAGCCCGGGACAGGACCTTGGACTGGCCCATTTT. Its translation is CASSPGQDLGLAHF.

V is TRBV4-2 and J is TRBJ1-1, with D maybe TRBD1 (5 bases). The germline CDR1 and CDR2 sequences are LGHNA and YNFKEQ. Trimming pared 2 bases from V and 3 bases from J, leaving 13 bases between. CDR3 size: 15 residues. The CDR3 DNA follows: TGTGCCAGCAGCCAATTGATGCGGGGGGACACTGAAGCTTTCTTT. It codes for CASSQLMRGDTEAFF.

J is TRBJ2-7 and V is TRBV30; weak D call: TRBD1 (7 bases). With 0 bases removed from V and 4 bases from J, the gap between germline ends came to 13 bases. The CDR3 length is 14 residues. Germline lookup yields CDR1 GTSNPN and CDR2 SVGIG (reference sequence). In nucleotides, the CDR3 is TGTGCCTGGAGTGTAGCAGGGGGAGGTTACGAGCAGTACTTC. Translating gives CAWSVAGGGYEQYF.

The chain carries TRBV5-4 and TRBJ1-4; D gene uncertain. CDR3 size: 14 residues. Looked up from germline, CDR1 is SGHNT and CDR2 is YYREEE (reference sequence). The germline V and J ends were trimmed by 0 bases and 1 base, with 4 bases remaining between them. The CDR3 DNA reads as TGTGCCAGCAGCTTGGCAGGAACTAATGAAAAACTGTTTTTT. This translates into CASSLAGTNEKLFF. The variable domain in full, with the rest retrieved from reference TRBV5-4 and TRBJ1-4, is ETGVTQSPTHLIKTRGQQVTLRCSSQSGHNTVSWYQQALGQGPQFIFQYYREEENGRGNFPPRFSGLQFPNYSSELNVNALELDDSALYLCASSLAGTNEKLFFGSGTQLSVL.

The chain links TRBV7-9 to TRBJ1-2, with 8 nucleotides matching TRBD1. The CDR3 covers 14 residues. The ends lost 5 bases at V and 0 bases at J; junction bases unmatched: 2. Germline-derived CDR1 and CDR2 are SEHNR and FQNEAQ (reference sequence). The CDR3 nucleotides read TGTGCCAGCAGCCCGGGACAGGCTAACTATGGCTACACCTTC. Its protein product is CASSPGQANYGYTF.